This record looks at one TCR beta chain sequence and its context. In the authors' workflow: Nucleated cell number was recorded as an estimate derived from reference gene primer amplification. The assay was immunoSEQ multiplex PCR, and TCRdb's table has in-frame clones only and misses some. V, J and clone size derive from that table, while D and trimming were established from the DNA sequence. The data show about 67,000 clones, with around 88% seen just once and around a fifth held by the top ten. This sample is part of a study of blood T cell repertoires in COVID-19. Study overall: Sites in the United States, Italy and Spain provided acute and convalescent COVID-19 samples. In each case, the material was cDNA or gDNA derived from T cells, B-cell-depleted T cells, or PBMCs.

This CDR3 comprises 17 residues. V lost 2 bases to trimming and J lost 7 bases, with 18 bases between them. CDR1 is SNHLY and CDR2 is FYNNEI in the germline V gene. Sequenced input: peripheral blood. The chain couples TRBV2 to TRBJ1-6, with unresolved D. This clonotype was sampled from a woman at least 80 years old with acute or convalescent COVID-19. The CDR3 bases are TGTGCCAGCAGTGAACCGGGTCGCGGCAGCAAGAATTCACCCCTCCACTTT. Translating it yields CASSEPGRGSKNSPLHF.